This T cell receptor (beta chain) came from a study of blood T cell repertoires in COVID-19. The repertoire was sequenced with immunoSEQ multiplex PCR; TCRdb's copy has only in-frame clones and lacks some. The table has more than 200,000 clones, around four fifths seen once. The CDR3 loop spans 14 amino acids. The germline V gene encodes CDR1 SGHTA and CDR2 FQGNSA. V gave up 2 bases and J gave up 7 bases, with 14 bases separating them. Input material: peripheral blood. This receptor was obtained from a man in his forties with active or convalescent COVID-19. The J gene is TRBJ1-1, the V gene TRBV7-2; D is undetermined. The CDR3 is CASSLTTVSFEAFF. The CDR3 region has the DNA TGTGCCAGCAGCTTAACTACGGTGTCCTTTGAAGCTTTCTTT.